This is a list of T cell receptor beta chains from one sample in a study of T cell changes during pregnancy in multiple sclerosis. TCRdb keeps only in-frame clones here, not all; method: immunoSEQ multiplex PCR. This repertoire shows about 59,000 clones, 94% found once; its top ten account for around 2.5%. The sample in question was CD8+ T cells from peripheral blood mononuclear cells, obtained after pregnancy. These receptor sequences come from a female donor with multiple sclerosis, enrolled in a pregnancy study. The CDR3 runs from the conserved cysteine through the conserved F or W. D genes are given only for firm matches. Not every row has a clone size; where given, it reads once, few, many or a size class.

len: 14
abundance: -
d_gene: -
v_gene: TRBV27
j_gene: TRBJ2-2
CDR3nt: TGTGCCAGCAGTTTTGGGGGGAGTGTCGGGGAGCTGTTTTTT
CDR3aa: CASSFGGSVGELFF

len: 18
abundance: -
d_gene: TRBD2
v_gene: TRBV28
j_gene: TRBJ2-2
CDR3nt: TGTGCCAGCAGATGGACTAGCGGCCGATTACATAACACCGGGGAGCTGTTTTTT
CDR3aa: CASRWTSGRLHNTGELFF

len: 14
abundance: -
d_gene: -
v_gene: TRBV2
j_gene: TRBJ1-5
CDR3nt: TGTGCCAGCAGTCCTAACGAAGAGGGTCAGCCCCAGCATTTT
CDR3aa: CASSPNEEGQPQHF

len: 15
abundance: -
d_gene: TRBD2
v_gene: TRBV5-6
j_gene: TRBJ2-1
CDR3nt: TGTGCCAGCAGCTTGGAGGGACTAGCGGGGAAAGAGCAGTTCTTC
CDR3aa: CASSLEGLAGKEQFF

len: 14
abundance: -
d_gene: TRBD1
v_gene: TRBV5-1
j_gene: TRBJ2-7
CDR3nt: TGCGCCAGCAGACCGGACAGGGAGAAGGGTGAGCAGTACTTC
CDR3aa: CASRPDREKGEQYF

len: 14
abundance: once
d_gene: -
v_gene: TRBV21-1
j_gene: TRBJ2-7
CDR3nt: TGTGCCAGCGGTTTATTTGAGGATGCCTACGAGCAGTACTTC
CDR3aa: CASGLFEDAYEQYF

len: 14
abundance: -
d_gene: TRBD1
v_gene: TRBV28
j_gene: TRBJ1-2
CDR3nt: TGTGCCAGCAGCTCGGGACAGGGAAACTATGGCTACACCTTC
CDR3aa: CASSSGQGNYGYTF

len: 15
abundance: -
d_gene: TRBD2
v_gene: TRBV9
j_gene: TRBJ2-5
CDR3nt: TGTGCCAGCAGCGGCGAACTAGCGGAAGAAGAGACCCAGTACTTC
CDR3aa: CASSGELAEEETQYF

len: 21
abundance: -
d_gene: TRBD2
v_gene: TRBV5-1
j_gene: TRBJ2-7
CDR3nt: TGCGCCAGCAGCAGAGGGGAACGGATTGCGGGAGAACTAATATTTTCCTACGAGCAGTACTTC
CDR3aa: CASSRGERIAGELIFSYEQYF

len: 15
abundance: -
d_gene: -
v_gene: TRBV28
j_gene: TRBJ1-2
CDR3nt: TGTGCCAGCAGTTCAGCACCCCAGCGAGACTATGGCTACACCTTC
CDR3aa: CASSSAPQRDYGYTF

len: 18
abundance: -
d_gene: TRBD2
v_gene: TRBV7-9
j_gene: TRBJ2-3
CDR3nt: TGTGCCAGCAGCCCAACCCCCTCGACTAGCGGGGGGGCAGATACGCAGTATTTT
CDR3aa: CASSPTPSTSGGADTQYF

len: 15
abundance: -
d_gene: TRBD2
v_gene: TRBV28
j_gene: TRBJ2-1
CDR3nt: TGTGCCAGCAGTTCAAGGCTAGCGGGAATCAATGAGCAGTTCTTC
CDR3aa: CASSSRLAGINEQFF

len: 15
abundance: -
d_gene: -
v_gene: TRBV4-1
j_gene: TRBJ1-1
CDR3nt: TGCGCCAGCAGCCAAGATCACACCATGAACACTGAAGCTTTCTTT
CDR3aa: CASSQDHTMNTEAFF

len: 15
abundance: -
d_gene: TRBD1
v_gene: TRBV27
j_gene: TRBJ1-5
CDR3nt: TGTGCCAGCAGTCCCGACAGGGGGCTAAGACAGCCCCAGCATTTT
CDR3aa: CASSPDRGLRQPQHF

len: 11
abundance: -
d_gene: -
v_gene: TRBV27
j_gene: TRBJ2-3
CDR3nt: TGTGCCAGCAGGAGCGGAGATACGCAGTATTTT
CDR3aa: CASRSGDTQYF

len: 14
abundance: -
d_gene: -
v_gene: TRBV6-1
j_gene: TRBJ1-1
CDR3nt: TGTGCCAGCAGTGAGGGGGGGGTGAACACTGAAGCTTTCTTT
CDR3aa: CASSEGGVNTEAFF

len: 17
abundance: -
d_gene: TRBD2
v_gene: TRBV7-8
j_gene: TRBJ2-1
CDR3nt: TGTGCCAGCAGCTTAGCGCCGACTAGCGGGCCCTACAATGAGCAGTTCTTC
CDR3aa: CASSLAPTSGPYNEQFF

len: 14
abundance: -
d_gene: -
v_gene: TRBV27
j_gene: TRBJ2-7
CDR3nt: TGTGCCAGCAGTTTAGGGGTGGGGCCCTACGAGCAGTACTTC
CDR3aa: CASSLGVGPYEQYF

len: 13
abundance: -
d_gene: TRBD1
v_gene: TRBV15
j_gene: TRBJ2-4
CDR3nt: TGTGCCACCAGGCCGAGGGGGCCGAACATTCAGTACTTC
CDR3aa: CATRPRGPNIQYF

len: 13
abundance: -
d_gene: -
v_gene: TRBV27
j_gene: TRBJ2-7
CDR3nt: TGTGCCAGCAGTCCCCGGGGTGGATACGAGCAGTACTTC
CDR3aa: CASSPRGGYEQYF

len: 13
abundance: -
d_gene: -
v_gene: TRBV9
j_gene: TRBJ2-3
CDR3nt: TGTGCCAGCGCTAGCGACTACACAGATACGCAGTATTTT
CDR3aa: CASASDYTDTQYF

len: 13
abundance: -
d_gene: -
v_gene: TRBV19
j_gene: TRBJ2-7
CDR3nt: TGTGCCAGTAGTATCCTCCCCAGTTACGAGCAGTACTTC
CDR3aa: CASSILPSYEQYF

len: 13
abundance: -
d_gene: TRBD1
v_gene: TRBV7-7
j_gene: TRBJ2-7
CDR3nt: TGTGCCAGCAGCTTAGCGGGACAGTACGAGCAGTACTTC
CDR3aa: CASSLAGQYEQYF

len: 15
abundance: -
d_gene: TRBD2
v_gene: TRBV28
j_gene: TRBJ2-5
CDR3nt: TGTGCCAGCAGTCCCCCGACTAGCGGAGAAGAGACCCAGTACTTC
CDR3aa: CASSPPTSGEETQYF

len: 15
abundance: -
d_gene: -
v_gene: TRBV5-7
j_gene: TRBJ2-2
CDR3nt: TGTGCCAGCAGGGTGGCTAGGGAGCTCACCGGGGAGCTGTTTTTT
CDR3aa: CASRVARELTGELFF

len: 15
abundance: -
d_gene: TRBD1
v_gene: TRBV28
j_gene: TRBJ2-7
CDR3nt: TGTGCCAGCAGTCGGCCGGGACAGGGGACCTACGAGCAGTACTTC
CDR3aa: CASSRPGQGTYEQYF

len: 12
abundance: -
d_gene: -
v_gene: TRBV28
j_gene: TRBJ1-1
CDR3nt: TGTGCCAGCAAAGTAGAGAACACTGAAGCTTTCTTT
CDR3aa: CASKVENTEAFF

len: 13
abundance: -
d_gene: -
v_gene: TRBV5-4
j_gene: TRBJ1-5
CDR3nt: TGTGCCAGCAGCTTGCAGGGATCCGGGCCCCAGCATTTT
CDR3aa: CASSLQGSGPQHF

len: 16
abundance: -
d_gene: TRBD1
v_gene: TRBV6-6
j_gene: TRBJ1-4
CDR3nt: TGTGCCAGCAGGGTACAGGGGGCTTCAACTAATGAAAAACTGTTTTTT
CDR3aa: CASRVQGASTNEKLFF

len: 13
abundance: -
d_gene: -
v_gene: TRBV9
j_gene: TRBJ2-5
CDR3nt: TGTGCCAGCAGCGTAGGAACAGGGAAGACCCAGTACTTC
CDR3aa: CASSVGTGKTQYF

len: 13
abundance: -
d_gene: -
v_gene: TRBV19
j_gene: TRBJ2-2
CDR3nt: TGTGCCGTGAGGCGGCAGAACACCGGGGAGCTGTTTTTT
CDR3aa: CAVRRQNTGELFF

len: 16
abundance: -
d_gene: TRBD1
v_gene: TRBV4-1
j_gene: TRBJ2-3
CDR3nt: TGCGCCAGCAGCCTACGACAGGGGCGTATCACAGATACGCAGTATTTT
CDR3aa: CASSLRQGRITDTQYF

len: 15
abundance: once
d_gene: TRBD2
v_gene: TRBV2
j_gene: TRBJ2-7
CDR3nt: TGTGCCAGCAGCCTGGGGGCGGGAGGGCCTTACGAGCAGTACTTC
CDR3aa: CASSLGAGGPYEQYF

len: 17
abundance: -
d_gene: -
v_gene: TRBV28
j_gene: TRBJ2-7
CDR3nt: TGTGCCAGCAGTTTTTTGATCTTGGGGGGAAATTCCTACGAGCAGTACTTC
CDR3aa: CASSFLILGGNSYEQYF

len: 17
abundance: -
d_gene: -
v_gene: TRBV7-9
j_gene: TRBJ2-2
CDR3nt: TGTGCCAGCAGCTTTACTGGACAGACCGCGAACACCGGGGAGCTGTTTTTT
CDR3aa: CASSFTGQTANTGELFF

len: 16
abundance: once
d_gene: -
v_gene: TRBV27
j_gene: TRBJ2-7
CDR3nt: TGTGCCAGCAGCCACCTCCGGACAGACCTAGGCCACGAGCAGTACTTC
CDR3aa: CASSHLRTDLGHEQYF

len: 15
abundance: -
d_gene: -
v_gene: TRBV13
j_gene: TRBJ1-2
CDR3nt: TGTGCCAGCAGCTTAGTTTCGGGTTACAGGGTTGGCTACACCTTC
CDR3aa: CASSLVSGYRVGYTF

len: 16
abundance: -
d_gene: TRBD2
v_gene: TRBV5-6
j_gene: TRBJ2-7
CDR3nt: TGTGCCAGCAGCTTGGATTTAGCGGGAGCCTTCGCCGAGCAGTACTTC
CDR3aa: CASSLDLAGAFAEQYF

len: 17
abundance: -
d_gene: TRBD1
v_gene: TRBV27
j_gene: TRBJ1-1
CDR3nt: TGTGCCAGCAGTTTACTGATTGCCGGGACAGGTAACACTGAAGCTTTCTTT
CDR3aa: CASSLLIAGTGNTEAFF

len: 15
abundance: -
d_gene: -
v_gene: TRBV25-1
j_gene: TRBJ2-2
CDR3nt: TGTGCCAGCAGTGAACTCGAGGGCGGCACCGGGGAGCTGTTTTTT
CDR3aa: CASSELEGGTGELFF

len: 14
abundance: -
d_gene: TRBD1
v_gene: TRBV19
j_gene: TRBJ1-2
CDR3nt: TGTGCCAGTAGTGCCGGGACAGCCCTTTATGGCTACACCTTC
CDR3aa: CASSAGTALYGYTF

len: 19
abundance: -
d_gene: TRBD2
v_gene: TRBV19
j_gene: TRBJ2-1
CDR3nt: TGTGCCAGTAGTATTTATGGGACTAGCGGGGGCGGGACCTACAATGAGCAGTTCTTC
CDR3aa: CASSIYGTSGGGTYNEQFF

len: 12
abundance: -
d_gene: -
v_gene: TRBV30
j_gene: TRBJ1-1
CDR3nt: TGTGCCTGGAGTGTCGGGAGCGCTGAAGCTTTCTTT
CDR3aa: CAWSVGSAEAFF

len: 14
abundance: -
d_gene: TRBD1
v_gene: TRBV27
j_gene: TRBJ2-1
CDR3nt: TGTGCCAGCAGTTTCTTGGGACAGAACAATGAGCAGTTCTTC
CDR3aa: CASSFLGQNNEQFF

len: 13
abundance: -
d_gene: -
v_gene: TRBV27
j_gene: TRBJ2-7
CDR3nt: TGTGCCAGCAGTTTCAGGGAAACCTACGAGCAGTACTTC
CDR3aa: CASSFRETYEQYF

len: 10
abundance: few
d_gene: TRBD1
v_gene: TRBV20-1
j_gene: TRBJ1-1
CDR3nt: TGCAGTGCAGGGACAGGGGAAGCTTTCTTT
CDR3aa: CSAGTGEAFF

len: 16
abundance: -
d_gene: -
v_gene: TRBV19
j_gene: TRBJ2-3
CDR3nt: TGTGCCAGTAGTACGCCTACTAGCTTCGGAGGAGATACGCAGTATTTT
CDR3aa: CASSTPTSFGGDTQYF

len: 17
abundance: -
d_gene: -
v_gene: TRBV27
j_gene: TRBJ2-3
CDR3nt: TGTGCCAGCAGTTCTCCTCTTACCGACATCAGCACAGATACGCAGTATTTT
CDR3aa: CASSSPLTDISTDTQYF

len: 18
abundance: -
d_gene: TRBD1
v_gene: TRBV23-1
j_gene: TRBJ1-1
CDR3nt: TGCGCCAGCAGTCAATCATTAGTTAGGCAGGGGGTGGAGACTGAAGCTTTCTTT
CDR3aa: CASSQSLVRQGVETEAFF

len: 14
abundance: -
d_gene: TRBD1
v_gene: TRBV27
j_gene: TRBJ1-1
CDR3nt: TGTGCCAGCAGTTTCTACAGGGGGGGGACTGAAGCTTTCTTT
CDR3aa: CASSFYRGGTEAFF